The entry that follows covers one T cell receptor beta chain sequence. Sequenced by immunoSEQ multiplex PCR; TCRdb stores in-frame clones only, minus some. The sample has 65,000 to 75,000 clones, approximately 90% seen once; the top ten hold roughly 0.98%. These data belong to a study of OX40 agonist ivuxolimab in advanced cancers. Germline loops: CDR1 MNHEY, CDR2 SMNVEV (reference sequence). V gave up 5 bases and J gave up 2 bases, with 26 bases separating them. The CDR3 has 19 amino acids. Here the sequenced sample was CD4+ or CD8+ T cells sorted from blood, taken in a trial of the OX40 agonist ivuxolimab. The rearrangement links TRBV27 to TRBJ2-3; unclear D gene. This receptor was obtained from an adult with an advanced solid tumor such as melanoma, head and neck, liver or kidney cancer. CDR3 nucleotides: TGTGCCAGCAGTCCAACCTTGGTCGCTTTTGGCGGAATCACAGATACGCAGTATTTT. Translation: CASSPTLVAFGGITDTQYF.